The 4 T cell receptor beta chains reported below all come from one sample, sequenced in a study of low-dose radiotherapy and immunotherapy resistance in tumors. Time point given: after trial treatment. As for treatment: LDRT plus nivolumab, ipilimumab, low-dose cyclophosphamide and aspirin (RACIN trial). Alpha- and beta-chain coverage of first-strand cDNA came from TRAV- and TRBV-specific primers. A roughly 21-cycle PCR with a constant-region primer and V-primer adapter amplified TCRs. MiXCR, run by TCRdb on the reads, gives a single entry per CDR3 protein. The sample includes tens of thousands of distinct CDR3 sequences, 20% to 25% seen only once; the top ten take roughly 13%. The sequencing used PBMCs, collected after low-dose radiotherapy plus immunotherapy. The receptors originated from a female donor with ovarian cancer.

This clonotype appeared many times. This chain links TRBV10-3 with TRBJ2-7; D remains ambiguous. The CDR3 covers 13 residues. V lost 3 bases and J 6 bases, leaving 12 bases between the germline ends. The germline gives CDR1 ENHRY, CDR2 SYGVKD. The CDR3 DNA follows: TGTGCCATCAGTGATGGTGGGTACGGCGAGCAGTACTTC. Residues: CAISDGGYGEQYF.

This clonotype has ten or more counts. J is TRBJ2-3 and V is TRBV6-2 or TRBV6-3, with D uncertain. Germline loops: CDR1 MNHEY, CDR2 SVGEGT. CDR3 size: 14 residues. V dropped 4 bases and J dropped 5 bases, with 13 bases sitting between them. The CDR3 protein is CASSSVALGDTQYF. The CDR3 DNA reads as TGTGCCAGCAGTTCTGTTGCTTTGGGAGATACGCAGTATTTT.

This chain joins TRBV30 and TRBJ2-1; 11 nucleotides align to TRBD2. Germline CDR1 GTSNPN, CDR2 SVGIG (reference sequence). Losses at the gene ends were 4 bases for V and 4 bases for J; bases not matched to a gene: 6. This CDR3 contains 15 residues. The CDR3, as DNA: TGTGCCTGGAAAGGTCTAGCGGGAGGATACAATGAGCAGTTCTTC. This sequence encodes CAWKGLAGGYNEQFF.

This clonotype has at least ten counts. The rearrangement uses TRBV19 and TRBJ2-1; D may be TRBD2 (5 bases). Trimming left V 3 bases short and J 6 bases short, with 12 bases between. The CDR3 covers 14 residues. Germline lookup yields CDR1 LNHDA and CDR2 SQIVND (reference sequence). CDR3 coding DNA: TGTGCCAGTAGTATCCTCCAGCGGAGCAATGAGCAGTTCTTC. This encodes CASSILQRSNEQFF.